By share of the sample, the clone carrying this T cell receptor (beta chain) is medium-sized. Its antigen remains unknown. With 32 V and 13 J primers, multiplex PCR amplified the TCR beta CDR3. A single record per CDR3 protein comes from TCRdb applying MiXCR to the multiplex PCR reads. Found here are fewer than 14,000 distinct CDR3 sequences, under 35% of them singletons; the top ten hold about a fifth. Template material for each sample was about 560 ng of bulk tumor genomic DNA. Multiple biopsies spaced far apart were taken from each primary tumor during surgery. Undergoing curative surgery were patients whose non-small cell lung cancer was untreated and newly diagnosed. The entry originates in a study of immune heterogeneity within non-small cell lung tumors. The wider study: In total, the tumors were 4 squamous cell carcinomas, around ten non-squamous carcinomas and 1 not otherwise specified.

Study-wide results and caveats: Local clonality of T cells correlated moderately yet significantly with local tumor mutational burden (R about 0.34). Each patient's tumor sites shared recurring identical dominant CDR3 beta clonotypes, and individual sites also carried their own high-frequency clones.

Deletions cut 3 bases from V and 0 bases from J, with 8 bases between. This CDR3 has 14 residues. Sequencing was carried out using lung tumor tissue. This sequence was found in a woman in her forties or fifties with non-small cell lung cancer. This chain uses TRBV12-3 or TRBV12-4 with TRBJ1-1; possibly TRBD1 for D (5 bases). CDR3 residues: CASSFTGMNTEAFF. The DNA of the CDR3 is TGTGCCAGCAGTTTTACAGGCATGAACACTGAAGCTTTCTTT.